This T cell receptor (beta chain) was captured in a study of metastatic and nonmetastatic thyroid tumors. Study-level background: Samples came from malignant and benign thyroid patients, and repertoires were compared across blood and tumor or nodule tissue. Findings and limits, study-wide: Reported TCR beta diversity, measured in blood and tumor, was significantly higher for malignant thyroid tumors than for benign nodules.

The germline V gene encodes CDR1 SGHKS and CDR2 YYEKEE (reference sequence). The CDR3 consists of 17 residues. V trimming: 3 bases; J trimming: 6 bases; junction bases outside the gene matches: 8. How the authors handled the data: A classifier for distant metastasis in papillary thyroid cancer was constructed using CDR3 differences observed across clinicopathological groups. MiXCR reprocessed the PCR reads for TCRdb. V and J calls and clone size were set by TCRdb, not the authors. Of 35,000 to 40,000 clones in the sample, 25% to 30% were seen once. This clone is deemed medium-sized. The antigen remains unidentified. All patients reached thyroid surgery having received no treatment beforehand.

Sequencing used blood. The receptor was derived from a male donor with papillary thyroid cancer or a benign thyroid nodule (not recorded which). Some clones in this sample may be carry-over from other donors' samples. The V and J genes are TRBV5-5 and TRBJ1-6; TRBD1 matches at 11 bases. The CDR3 DNA is TGTGCCAGCAGCTGGTGGGACAGGGGGTTTGGTAATTCACCCCTCCACTTT. Encoded protein: CASSWWDRGFGNSPLHF.